Listed below are T cell receptor beta chains from one sample, sequenced in a study of T cells in Graves' hyperthyroidism and ophthalmopathy. Each CDR3 protein gets one entry after TCRdb re-called the multiplex PCR reads with MiXCR. The sample has over 700,000 distinct CDR3 sequences, under 20% seen once. What was sequenced was blood. The receptors stem from a woman aged 45-60 years with Graves' hyperthyroidism that later progressed to Graves' ophthalmopathy. Both conserved end residues are part of each CDR3.

TRBJ1-2	TRBV29-1	CSVGFPRANYGYTF
TRBJ2-5	TRBV3-1	CASSQEGGGYQETQYF
TRBJ2-7	TRBV18	CASSPRTGNTYEQYF
TRBJ1-1	TRBV19	CASSKPTGTGGWGTEAFF
TRBJ1-4	TRBV6-1	CASSDWGANEKLFF
TRBJ1-1	TRBV27	CASSFGRGAEAFF
TRBJ2-7	TRBV20-1	CSATIGWTTLLSPSYEQYF
TRBJ2-5	TRBV10-1	CASRYRDQETQYF
TRBJ1-5	TRBV12-3/TRBV12-4	CASSPPGGHQPQHF
TRBJ2-1	TRBV27	CASSLRGTSGGFFYNEQFF
TRBJ2-7	TRBV7-8	CASSPRTGTYEQYF
TRBJ2-5	TRBV29-1	CSVEPGTSPQETQYF
TRBJ2-7	TRBV7-9	CASSFGTGDGQYF
TRBJ2-5	TRBV10-2	CASSEGRWAQYF
TRBJ1-1	TRBV3-1	CASRRDSSNTEAFF
TRBJ2-2	TRBV29-1	CSVVEGGTNTGELFF
TRBJ1-5	TRBV5-5	CASSLAGTVYQPQHF
TRBJ2-7	TRBV20-1	CSASQPRGDLDPVYEQYF
TRBJ2-7	TRBV10-3	CAISDSRTASYEQYF
TRBJ2-1	TRBV3-1	CASSPKGGGYSYNEQFF
TRBJ1-5	TRBV11-2	CASSQGVDGNQPQHF
TRBJ1-2	TRBV3-1	CASSQEDLVYGYTF
TRBJ1-2	TRBV3-1	CASSQGSARNYGYTF
TRBJ1-2	TRBV27	CASSPSMIHGIGYTF
TRBJ2-3	TRBV3-1	CASSQDEDTQYF
TRBJ1-2	TRBV20-1	CSATTMDRAGGYTF
TRBJ2-3	TRBV29-1	CSVEERTGTSTDTQYF
TRBJ2-1	TRBV7-9	CASSIGQLSYNEQFF
TRBJ2-6	TRBV3-1	CASSRGRQLGSGANVLTF
TRBJ1-4	TRBV3-1	CASSPDRADEKLFF
TRBJ2-2	TRBV18	CASSPDRVSELFF
TRBJ2-1	TRBV7-3	CASSLISGARSEQFF